The 26 T cell receptor beta chains below all came from one sample that was sequenced in a study of blood T cell repertoires in COVID-19. Repertoires were generated with immunoSEQ multiplex PCR, while TCRdb's copy carries only in-frame clones and drops some. This table has under 300,000 clones, 82% appearing once. Specimen: peripheral blood. These receptors were collected from an elderly woman with active or convalescent COVID-19.

This chain uses TRBV5-1 with TRBJ1-2; unclear D gene. The germline gives CDR1 SGHRS, CDR2 YFSETQ. V lost 4 bases and J lost 2, with 15 bases in between. This CDR3 has 15 residues. The CDR3 coding sequence is TGCGCCAGCAGCGCTAGAACCGAAAGAAACTATGGCTACACCTTC. This encodes CASSARTERNYGYTF.

The chain couples TRBV29-1 to TRBJ2-4, with TRBD1 matching 7 bases. The J segment lost 0 bases and the V segment lost 4 bases, leaving 3 bases of the junction unmatched. This CDR3 spans 14 amino acids. CDR1 and CDR2 (germline): SQVTM, ANQGSEA. The CDR3 region has the DNA TGCAGCGTTGTACAGGGGCGAGCCAAAAACATTCAGTACTTC. Its protein is CSVVQGRAKNIQYF.

The chain has TRBV19 and TRBJ1-1, with TRBD1 as a possible D gene (6 bases). V shed 5 bases and J shed 0 bases, with 16 bases lying between them. Germline V CDR1 and CDR2: LNHDA, SQIVND (reference sequence). There are 16 residues in the CDR3. The CDR3 spells CASSSGGAPLNTEAFF. CDR3 coding DNA: TGTGCCAGTAGTTCGGGGGGCGCCCCGTTGAACACTGAAGCTTTCTTT.

V gene TRBV24-1 combines with J gene TRBJ1-5; no reliable D call. Germline CDR1 reads KGHDR; CDR2 reads SFDVKD. This CDR3 comprises 15 residues. The V end was cut by 5 bases, the J end by 0 bases, with 10 bases between. CDR3 DNA: TGTGCCACCAGTGCCTCAGACTATAGCAATCAGCCCCAGCATTTT. Its translation: CATSASDYSNQPQHF.

This chain links TRBV9 with TRBJ2-7; 7 positions match TRBD2. Germline CDR1 reads SGDLS; CDR2 reads YYNGEE. This CDR3 comprises 16 residues. J lost 4 bases, V lost 0 bases, and 10 bases had no gene match. CDR3 DNA sequence: TGTGCCAGCAGCGTAGCGGCGGGCGGGAGTTGGTACGAGCAGTACTTC. Protein product: CASSVAAGGSWYEQYF.

CDR3 region: CATSLGTANEKLFF. In nucleotides, the CDR3 is TGTGCCACTTCTTTGGGCACTGCTAATGAAAAACTGTTTTTT. The J gene is TRBJ1-4, the V gene TRBV18; D unclear. Germline assignment: CDR1 KGHSH and CDR2 LQKENI. The V end lost 10 bases, the J end lost 3 bases, and 15 bases lay between the germline ends. The CDR3 sequence is 14 residues long.

This clone was seen a few times. The V and J genes are TRBV19 and TRBJ1-6; the D gene is possibly TRBD1 (5 bases). The germline V gene has CDR1 LNHDA and CDR2 SQIVND (reference sequence). V dropped 5 bases and J dropped 7 bases, with 12 bases sitting between them. CDR3 size: 14 residues. Written as DNA, the CDR3 is TGTGCCAGTAGTTCGGGGGTCGGGAATTCACCCCTCCACTTT. Its translation: CASSSGVGNSPLHF.

This rearrangement joins TRBV5-4 to TRBJ2-5, with 10 nucleotides matching TRBD2. This CDR3 is built from 16 residues. The V gene end was trimmed by 0 bases and the J gene end by 5 bases; junction bases not matched to a gene: 7. Germline V CDR1 and CDR2: SGHNT, YYREEE (reference sequence). The CDR3 loop reads CASSLGVAGGRETQYF. The DNA for the CDR3 is TGTGCCAGCAGCTTGGGAGTAGCGGGGGGTCGGGAGACCCAGTACTTC.

This clone is a singleton in its sample. This rearrangement joins TRBV18 to TRBJ2-1; TRBD1 agrees at 8 bases. Germline V gene lookup returns CDR1 KGHSH and CDR2 LQKENI. The CDR3 has 16 residues. The ends lost 5 bases at V and 4 bases at J; junction bases unmatched: 10. CDR3 sequence reads: CASSEGQVPAYNEQFF. CDR3 nucleotides: TGTGCCAGCTCAGAGGGACAGGTCCCCGCTTACAATGAGCAGTTCTTC. The variable domain in full, with the rest retrieved from reference TRBV18 and TRBJ2-1, is NAGVMQNPRHLVRRRGQEARLRCSPMKGHSHVYWYRQLPEEGLKFMVYLQKENIIDESGMPKERFSAEFPKEGPSILRIQQVVRGDSAAYFCASSEGQVPAYNEQFFGPGTRLTVL.

The rearrangement uses TRBV10-1 and TRBJ1-1; 7 nucleotides match TRBD1. The CDR3 sequence is 14 residues long. With V trimmed by 4 bases and J by 1 base, 3 bases remained unmatched. CDR1 and CDR2 from the germline V gene are WNHNN and SYGVQD (reference sequence). In nucleotides, the CDR3 is TGCGCCAGCAGTGTAGACAGGGCGAACACTGAAGCTTTCTTT. This gives the protein CASSVDRANTEAFF.

The rearrangement uses TRBV6-2 or TRBV6-3 and TRBJ1-1, with a tentative D call TRBD1 (5 bases). This CDR3 comprises 16 residues. Germline CDR1 and CDR2: MNHEY and SVGEGT. Trimming shortened V by 0 bases and J by 0 bases, and 11 bases separated the two germline ends. CDR3 loop: CASSYSGHRLNTEAFF. The CDR3 DNA is TGTGCCAGCAGTTACTCAGGACACAGATTGAACACTGAAGCTTTCTTT.

The V and J genes are TRBV6-2 or TRBV6-3 and TRBJ2-4; 8 bases fit TRBD1. This CDR3 spans 15 amino acids. CDR1 MNHEY and CDR2 SVGEGT come from the germline V gene. Germline trimming cut 4 bases from V and 0 bases from J; bases unmatched to any gene: 2. CDR3: CASSFRGLAKNIQYF. The CDR3 DNA sequence: TGTGCCAGCAGTTTCAGGGGGCTAGCCAAAAACATTCAGTACTTC.

This clone has more than one count but fewer than ten. Other DNA sequences within the sample encode an identical CDR3. The V gene is TRBV6-5, the J gene TRBJ1-2; D is unclear. Germline-derived CDR1 and CDR2 are MNHEY and SVGAGI. CDR3 length: 14 amino acids. Trimming took off 4 bases at V and 1 base at J, with 10 bases between the two ends. For the CDR3, the DNA is TGTGCCAGCAGTTCCCACAGCCTTAACTATGGCTACACCTTC. This encodes CASSSHSLNYGYTF.

This chain uses TRBV5-5 with TRBJ2-5, with D perhaps matching TRBD1 (8 bases). Germline V gene data show CDR1 as SGHKS and CDR2 as YYEKEE (reference sequence). V was cut by 2 bases and J by 5 bases, with 25 bases left in between. CDR3 length: 18 amino acids. The CDR3 DNA sequence: TGTGCCAGCAGCTTACGGGACAGGATCGGGGGGTTGATGGAGACCCAGTACTTC. This codes for CASSLRDRIGGLMETQYF.

V is TRBV5-1 and J is TRBJ1-5; D unclear. Germline CDR1 is SGHRS and CDR2 is YFSETQ. The CDR3 is 15 amino acids. V was clipped by 0 bases and J by 9 bases, with 16 bases between them. As DNA, the CDR3 is TGCGCCAGCAGCTTGGCTGGCGGCAGTTCTGGGCCCCAGCATTTT. It specifies CASSLAGGSSGPQHF.

The gene calls are TRBV30 and TRBJ1-5; D unclear. Per germline, CDR1 GTSNPN and CDR2 SVGIG (reference sequence). This CDR3 region has 13 residues. Trimming took 0 bases from V and 5 from J, leaving 8 bases between them. CDR3 protein: CAWSVSSDQPQHF. The CDR3 DNA sequence: TGTGCCTGGAGTGTGTCGTCAGATCAGCCCCAGCATTTT.

With regard to this clone: Other DNA sequences from this sample encode an identical CDR3 as well. The chain has TRBV5-1 and TRBJ1-3, with D unresolved. CDR3 length: 14 residues. The ends were cut back, 0 bases at V and 1 base at J, with 5 bases in the middle. CDR1 and CDR2 from the germline V gene are SGHRS and YFSETQ. This CDR3 reads CASSLGSSGNTIYF. In DNA form, the CDR3 reads TGCGCCAGCAGCTTGGGCAGTTCTGGAAACACCATATATTTT.

This clone is a singleton in its sample. CDR3 nucleotides: TGTGCCACCAGGGGACGGGCGGGAACCGGGGAGCTGTTTTTT. Its translation: CATRGRAGTGELFF. The chain couples TRBV24-1 to TRBJ2-2; the D gene is possibly TRBD2 (6 bases). Trimming stripped 7 bases from V and 5 bases from J, with 13 bases between. CDR1 is KGHDR, CDR2 SFDVKD, per germline. There are 14 residues in the CDR3.

CDR3 sequence: CASSYSGGFDYGYTF. CDR3 sequence (DNA): TGTGCCAGCAGTTACTCAGGGGGTTTCGACTATGGCTACACCTTC. The V call is TRBV6-5, the J call TRBJ1-2; D possibly corresponds to TRBD1 (6 bases). The CDR3 has 15 amino acids. Germline V gene data show CDR1 as MNHEY and CDR2 as SVGAGI. Trimming took 0 bases from V and 3 from J, leaving 11 bases between them.

In its sample, this clone was seen once. This chain joins TRBV19 and TRBJ2-3; D ambiguous. From germline, CDR1 is LNHDA and CDR2 SQIVND (reference sequence). There are 15 residues in the CDR3. Trimming stripped 6 bases from V and 0 bases from J, with 13 bases between. The chain's CDR3 is CASSVSGGSTDTQYF. CDR3 coding DNA: TGTGCCAGTAGCGTTTCGGGTGGAAGCACAGATACGCAGTATTTT.

The chain has TRBV6-4 and TRBJ2-7; D ambiguous. The germline gives CDR1 MRHNA, CDR2 SNTAGT. V was pared by 4 bases and J by 2 bases, with 15 bases between. The CDR3 covers 15 residues. Here the CDR3 DNA reads TGTGCCAGCAGTGCGGTACTGGTATGTACCTACGAGCAGTACTTC. Translation gives CASSAVLVCTYEQYF.

This rearrangement joins TRBV7-2 to TRBJ1-5; D is possibly TRBD1 (6 bases). Looked up from germline, CDR1 is SGHTA and CDR2 is FQGNSA. The CDR3 runs 16 residues. Trimming left V 6 bases short and J 1 base short, with 16 bases between. In nucleotides, the CDR3 is TGTGCCAGCAGTACGGGACAAGAGAGGAGCAATCAGCCCCAGCATTTT. Protein product: CASSTGQERSNQPQHF.

The chain joins TRBV30 to TRBJ2-5; D might be TRBD1 (6 bases). Deletions cut 0 bases from V and 2 bases from J, with 7 bases between. CDR1 GTSNPN and CDR2 SVGIG come from the germline V gene (reference sequence). The CDR3 is 13 amino acids. The CDR3 bases are TGTGCCTGGAGTGTAGGACAGCAAGAGACCCAGTACTTC. This codes for CAWSVGQQETQYF.

A remark on this clone: Mismatch with germline at one junction end may stem from a read error. The chain uses TRBV6-2 or TRBV6-3 and TRBJ1-5; 7 nucleotides align to TRBD1. CDR3 length: 15 amino acids. From germline, CDR1 is MNHEY and CDR2 SVGEGT. CDR3 in amino acids: CASSYPSDRLEELVF. The CDR3 nucleotides read TGTGCCAGCAGTTACCCTTCGGACAGGCTTGAAGAGTTGGTATTT.

The chain links TRBV5-1 to TRBJ1-1; D may be TRBD1 (6 bases). CDR3 length: 14 residues. The V end was cut by 5 bases, the J end by 2 bases, with 13 bases between. CDR1 and CDR2 from the germline V gene are SGHRS and YFSETQ. The CDR3 protein is CASRVDRLNTEAFF. The CDR3, as DNA: TGCGCCAGCAGGGTAGACAGGCTAAACACTGAAGCTTTCTTT.

The J gene is TRBJ1-1, the V gene TRBV7-2; 10 bases align to TRBD1. Trimming removed 3 bases from V and 3 bases from J; junction bases left unmatched: 4. The CDR3 has 15 residues. CDR1 and CDR2 from the germline V gene are SGHTA and FQGNSA. The CDR3 loop reads CASSFRTGGDTEAFF. CDR3 nucleotide sequence: TGTGCCAGCAGCTTTCGGACAGGGGGGGACACTGAAGCTTTCTTT. The complete variable domain, with remaining parts taken from reference TRBV7-2 and TRBJ1-1, reads GAGVSQSPSNKVTEKGKDVELRCDPISGHTALYWYRQSLGQGLEFLIYFQGNSAPDKSGLPSDRFSAERTGGSVSTLTIQRTQQEDSAVYLCASSFRTGGDTEAFFGQGTRLTVV.